This entry features one T cell receptor (beta chain) sequence. The sample originates from a study of neoadjuvant anti-PD-1 for oral cavity cancer. The CDR3 length is 14 residues. V was pared by 5 bases and J by 7 bases, with 18 bases between. Germline CDR1 and CDR2: SGHAT and FQDESV (reference sequence). Assay used: immunoSEQ multiplex PCR; TCRdb lists only in-frame clones, some missing. The sample records 15,000 or so clones, 60% to 80% being singletons. The rearrangement uses TRBV11-1 and TRBJ2-7, with D possibly TRBD2 on 5 matching bases. The sequenced sample was PBMCs, obtained before nivolumab (anti-PD-1) treatment. This TCR came from a person between 40 and 85 years old with oral cavity squamous cell carcinoma. Here the CDR3 reads CASSPVGNSREQYF. CDR3 DNA: TGTGCCAGCAGCCCCGTCGGGAACTCAAGGGAGCAGTACTTC.